This entry lists 10 T cell receptor beta chains sequenced from one sample in a study of blood T cell repertoires in COVID-19. The protocol was immunoSEQ multiplex PCR, while the TCRdb copy is restricted to in-frame clones and leaves out a portion. The sample holds around 300,000 clones, roughly 88% seen once. The sample comprised peripheral blood. These receptors all stem from a woman in her twenties or thirties with active or convalescent COVID-19.

J is TRBJ1-1 and V is TRBV28; D may be TRBD1 (6 bases). Germline V gene sequence: CDR1 MDHEN, CDR2 SYDVKM. Trimming shortened V by 3 bases and J by 6 bases, and 14 bases separated the two germline ends. This CDR3 has 14 residues. CDR3 DNA sequence: TGTGCCAGCAGTTTGCCAGGGGATGTAGCTGAAGCTTTCTTT. Protein: CASSLPGDVAEAFF.

CDR3 in DNA: TGTGCCAGCAGCTTAGGAATAAATTGGCAGGCTCTTGAGCAGTACTTC. This codes for CASSLGINWQALEQYF. This chain connects TRBV11-3 to TRBJ2-7; D is unclear. Per the germline V gene, CDR1 is SGHNT and CDR2 is YENEEA. The CDR3 extends over 16 amino acids. V lost 1 base and J 7 bases, leaving 20 bases between the germline ends.

This sequence joins TRBV7-8 and TRBJ1-1, with a tentative D call TRBD1 (6 bases). This CDR3 is built from 15 residues. Germline CDR1 SGHVS, CDR2 FQNEAQ. V dropped 1 base and J dropped 1 base, with 10 bases sitting between them. The CDR3 protein is CASSLETGSNTEAFF. The CDR3 nucleotides are TGTGCCAGCAGCTTAGAGACAGGATCGAACACTGAAGCTTTCTTT.

The CDR3 is CASSVGSYGSTGETQYF. The DNA of the CDR3 is TGTGCCAGCAGCGTAGGGTCATATGGGAGCACCGGCGAGACCCAGTACTTC. V and J are TRBV9 and TRBJ2-5, with D possibly matching TRBD2 (5 bases). This CDR3 spans 17 amino acids. Per germline, CDR1 SGDLS and CDR2 YYNGEE. V was pared by 0 bases and J by 5 bases, with 20 bases between.

This chain connects TRBV15 to TRBJ2-7; weak D call: TRBD1 (5 bases). Looked up from germline, CDR1 is LNHNV and CDR2 is YYDKDF (reference sequence). This CDR3 region has 15 residues. V lost 1 base and J lost 0, with 10 bases in between. CDR3: CATSRGTLASYEQYF. CDR3 DNA sequence: TGTGCCACCAGCAGAGGGACATTGGCCTCCTACGAGCAGTACTTC.

This chain connects TRBV6-6 to TRBJ1-6, with TRBD1 matching 7 bases. There are 13 residues in the CDR3. Germline loops: CDR1 MNHNY, CDR2 SVGAGI (reference sequence). V gave up 10 bases and J gave up 7 bases; unmatched junction bases: 7. The CDR3 DNA reads TGTGCCACCCTGAGGGGGCGAAATTCACCCCTCCACTTT. Protein: CATLRGRNSPLHF.

The sample holds many counts of this clone. The genes are TRBV28 and TRBJ2-2; D is perhaps TRBD1 (6 bases). The CDR3 has 14 residues. Germline V CDR1 and CDR2: MDHEN, SYDVKM. V was clipped by 5 bases and J by 7 bases, with 14 bases between them. Written as DNA, the CDR3 is TGTGCCAGCAGTCGTCTCAGGGGTAGCGGGGAGCTGTTTTTT. Translated, it gives CASSRLRGSGELFF.

The V and J genes are TRBV10-1 and TRBJ1-1; possibly TRBD1 for D (5 bases). The CDR3 contains 14 residues. Between the trimmed V and J ends, which lost 5 bases and 2 bases, there was a span of 12 bases. Germline CDR1 and CDR2: WNHNN and SYGVQD (reference sequence). The CDR3 reads CASSPGLANTEAFF. The CDR3 nucleotides read TGCGCCAGCAGTCCGGGACTCGCAAACACTGAAGCTTTCTTT.

The rearrangement joins TRBV19 to TRBJ2-5, with TRBD1 identical over 9 bases. This CDR3 is built from 14 residues. Germline values: CDR1 LNHDA, CDR2 SQIVND (reference sequence). J was trimmed by 4 bases and V by 5 bases; bases with no gene match: 5. Here the CDR3 DNA reads TGTGCCAGTAGTGTCGACAGGGGGGGAGAGACCCAGTACTTC. Translation gives CASSVDRGGETQYF.

CDR3 sequence (DNA): TGTGCCAGCAGCCCACAGGGGCGTGAGCAGTTCTTC. It yields the protein CASSPQGREQFF. The chain couples TRBV9 to TRBJ2-1, with 7 bases lining up with TRBD1. J lost 9 bases, V lost 4 bases, and 4 bases had no gene match. The CDR3 loop spans 12 amino acids. Germline V gene sequence: CDR1 SGDLS, CDR2 YYNGEE.